The sequence of this TCR beta chain was determined in a study of shared clonotypes between healthy human individuals. Study-level points and caveats: Rarefaction demonstrated incomplete sorted-subset sequencing despite large depth.

The V and J ends lost 6 bases and 7 bases, in that order; junction bases with no gene match: 11. Germline V gives CDR1 SNHLY, CDR2 FYNNEI. The CDR3 consists of 15 residues. Clones were sequenced by immunoSEQ multiplex PCR, and TCRdb holds only the in-frame ones, with some missing. The repertoire holds over 1.5 million clones, with 95% to 99% as singletons. As concerns this clone: No antigen is known for it.

The V call is TRBV2, the J call TRBJ1-2, with 10 bases identical to TRBD1. Material for sequencing was naive CD4+ T cells sorted from blood. Indicated subset: CD45RA+ positively selected. This TCR derives from a man aged 25-45 years in good health. This CDR3 reads CASSLRQGANGGYTF. In nucleotides, the CDR3 is TGTGCCAGCAGCCTCCGACAGGGGGCGAACGGTGGCTACACCTTC.